The present T cell receptor beta chain was sequenced within a study of post-analysis software for immune sequencing data. Background on the study: Relapsing-remitting, secondary progressive and progressive-relapsing multiple sclerosis were all included among the disease courses. General study points: A significant reduction in normalized Chao1 diversity was observed in multiple sclerosis patients versus controls.

Unique molecular identifiers featured in each of the TCR beta cDNA libraries. When about 1 to 11 million T cells were used, they gave a few hundred thousand cDNA molecules. TCRdb processed the PCR reads anew with MiXCR; each CDR3 protein has one entry. The data show just over 250,000 distinct CDR3 sequences, roughly a third seen once. Comments on this clonotype: Its antigen is still unknown.

The receptor's source is a girl aged 10-17 years with multiple sclerosis. Sequencing used blood.

The CDR3 region is CASSPPRSANGPLHF. Written as DNA, the CDR3 is TGTGCCAGCAGTCCCCCCCGGTCCGCCAATGGACCCCTCCACTTT. V and J are TRBV27 and TRBJ1-6; D ambiguous. Trimming took 5 bases from V and 12 from J, leaving 20 bases between them. Germline V lookup: CDR1 MNHEY, CDR2 SMNVEV (reference sequence). The CDR3 totals 15 residues.